This TCR beta chain is drawn from a study of blood T cell repertoires in COVID-19. Clones were sequenced by immunoSEQ multiplex PCR, and TCRdb holds only the in-frame ones, with some missing. The sample consists of around 70,000 clones, around 81% of them appearing once. The CDR3 is made up of 13 amino acids. Unmatched junction bases numbered 8, after V lost 5 bases and J lost 8 bases. CDR1 MNHEY and CDR2 SMNVEV come from the germline V gene (reference sequence). This sequence originates from a woman in her sixties or seventies with acute or convalescent COVID-19. V gene TRBV27 combines with J gene TRBJ1-2, with 7 bases matching TRBD1. The sequenced sample was peripheral blood. The CDR3 nucleotides are TGTGCCAGCAGTATTGCGACAGGGAGAGGCTACACCTTC. This sequence encodes CASSIATGRGYTF.